The rows below give T cell receptor beta chains drawn from one sample of a study of T cells after yellow fever vaccination. Using its own MiXCR run on the 5' RACE reads, TCRdb lists one record per CDR3 protein. The sample yields roughly 350,000 distinct CDR3 sequences, about 4% seen once. The source material was PBMCs, sampled 5 days after the yellow fever booster vaccination. These receptors all come from a man between 18 and 29 years old who received the YFV17D yellow fever vaccine. Both conserved end residues are part of each CDR3. The order of the fields is CDR3 DNA, CDR3 protein, V gene, J gene, clone size, D gene. A D gene is named only where the DNA matches it firmly. Size values are once, few and many counts, or a class for expanded clones, and some rows have none.

DNA: TGTGCCAGCAGTTACACGGTTGGTGCGACCCAGTACTTC; CDR3: CASSYTVGATQYF; V: TRBV6-2/TRBV6-3; J: TRBJ2-5; size: many; D: -
DNA: TGCAGTGCTAGGCCTGGACAGGGAGGTGAAAAACTGTTTTTT; CDR3: CSARPGQGGEKLFF; V: TRBV20-1; J: TRBJ1-4; size: many; D: TRBD1
DNA: TGCGCCAGCAGCTTGGATGCAGGGGGCTTCTCAGGAAACACCATATATTTT; CDR3: CASSLDAGGFSGNTIYF; V: TRBV5-1; J: TRBJ1-3; size: many; D: TRBD1
DNA: TGTGCCAGCAGTCTTCCGGGCGCTAACTATGGCTACACCTTC; CDR3: CASSLPGANYGYTF; V: TRBV6-5; J: TRBJ1-2; size: -; D: -
DNA: TGTGCCACCAACCCCGGGACAGGGCAAATAGGCACTGAAGCTTTCTTT; CDR3: CATNPGTGQIGTEAFF; V: TRBV10-3; J: TRBJ1-1; size: -; D: TRBD1
DNA: TGTGCCAGCAGTTACGCCTCGGGGGCCAGCTACGAGCAGTACTTC; CDR3: CASSYASGASYEQYF; V: TRBV6-5; J: TRBJ2-7; size: few; D: -
DNA: TGCGCCAGCAGCCCGACAGGGAATCAGCCCCAGCATTTT; CDR3: CASSPTGNQPQHF; V: TRBV5-1; J: TRBJ1-5; size: many; D: TRBD1
DNA: TGTGCCACCAACGAAGTTGGCGGGGATCAGCCCCAGCATTTT; CDR3: CATNEVGGDQPQHF; V: TRBV2; J: TRBJ1-5; size: few; D: -
DNA: TGTGCCAGCAGCCAAGATGGGACATATAACTATGGCTACACCTTC; CDR3: CASSQDGTYNYGYTF; V: TRBV4-2; J: TRBJ1-2; size: few; D: -
DNA: TGTGCCAGCGCCATAGGGGCGTACACCGGGGAGCTGTTTTTT; CDR3: CASAIGAYTGELFF; V: TRBV7-3; J: TRBJ2-2; size: -; D: -
DNA: TGTGCCAGCAGCCCCACTAGCGGGGGCCACTACAATGAGCAGTTCTTC; CDR3: CASSPTSGGHYNEQFF; V: TRBV5-4; J: TRBJ2-1; size: many; D: TRBD2
DNA: TGTGCCAGCAGCTTAGGGACAACAGGTAGACCTCAAGAGACCCAGTACTTC; CDR3: CASSLGTTGRPQETQYF; V: TRBV7-9; J: TRBJ2-5; size: few; D: -
DNA: TGTGCCAGCAGCCTAACAGGGCGCTGGGCCCCGAATGAGCAGTTCTTC; CDR3: CASSLTGRWAPNEQFF; V: TRBV7-9; J: TRBJ2-1; size: few; D: -
DNA: TGTGCCAGCAGCCCCCAAATCGGGGAGGCGAACACTGAAGCTTTCTTT; CDR3: CASSPQIGEANTEAFF; V: TRBV4-2; J: TRBJ1-1; size: -; D: -
DNA: TGCGCCAGCGGCTTGGGGGTCCAAGAGACCCAGTACTTC; CDR3: CASGLGVQETQYF; V: TRBV4-1; J: TRBJ2-5; size: many; D: -
DNA: TGCAGTGCTAGGGGCGCAACTAATGAAAAACTGTTTTTT; CDR3: CSARGATNEKLFF; V: TRBV20-1; J: TRBJ1-4; size: -; D: -
DNA: TGCGCCAGCAGCTTTTTCGGGCAGACCACCGGGGAGCTGTTTTTT; CDR3: CASSFFGQTTGELFF; V: TRBV5-1; J: TRBJ2-2; size: many; D: -
DNA: TGTGCCAGCAGATCTAGCGGAGACAATGAGCAGTTCTTC; CDR3: CASRSSGDNEQFF; V: TRBV7-9; J: TRBJ2-1; size: few; D: TRBD2
DNA: TGTGCCAGCAGTGACCAGGGCGAAGCCTATAATTCACCCCTCCACTTT; CDR3: CASSDQGEAYNSPLHF; V: TRBV2; J: TRBJ1-6; size: few; D: -
DNA: TGTGCCAGCTGCCAAAGGGAAGAGACCCAGTACTTC; CDR3: CASCQREETQYF; V: TRBV25-1; J: TRBJ2-5; size: few; D: -